This T cell receptor (beta chain) appears in the sequencing data of a study of shared clonotypes between healthy human individuals. Across the study: A donor's plate count was three for CD4 naive and three for CD4 memory; CD8 naive had two and CD8 memory one. Study-wide results and caveats: Clonotypes that were shared across a few donors made up roughly 5% of naive CD4 clonotypes. Generally, naive subsets came out with larger estimated richness than memory subsets.

The CDR3 spans 17 residues. Trimming took 5 bases from V and 4 from J; bases not matched to a gene: 13. From germline, CDR1 is SGHAT and CDR2 FQNNGV. In the original analysis: Junction-only sequences produced by ImmunoSEQ had no quality scores, so filtering differed. Profiling relied on immunoSEQ multiplex PCR, and the TCRdb table lists in-frame clones only, not all of them. V and J calls and clone size are as listed in that table; D and trimming were resolved from the DNA. In the table there are fewer than 1.6 million clones, approximately 98.5% of which are singletons. Points on this clone: Its matching antigen is unknown.

V is TRBV11-2 and J is TRBJ2-3, with 9 bases matching TRBD2. The specimen was naive CD4+ T cells sorted from blood. Subset reported: CD45RA+ positively selected. The TCR was taken from a young man in good health. CDR3 protein: CASSPFKASGIPDTQYF. For the CDR3, the DNA is TGTGCCAGCAGCCCTTTTAAGGCTAGCGGGATCCCAGATACGCAGTATTTT.